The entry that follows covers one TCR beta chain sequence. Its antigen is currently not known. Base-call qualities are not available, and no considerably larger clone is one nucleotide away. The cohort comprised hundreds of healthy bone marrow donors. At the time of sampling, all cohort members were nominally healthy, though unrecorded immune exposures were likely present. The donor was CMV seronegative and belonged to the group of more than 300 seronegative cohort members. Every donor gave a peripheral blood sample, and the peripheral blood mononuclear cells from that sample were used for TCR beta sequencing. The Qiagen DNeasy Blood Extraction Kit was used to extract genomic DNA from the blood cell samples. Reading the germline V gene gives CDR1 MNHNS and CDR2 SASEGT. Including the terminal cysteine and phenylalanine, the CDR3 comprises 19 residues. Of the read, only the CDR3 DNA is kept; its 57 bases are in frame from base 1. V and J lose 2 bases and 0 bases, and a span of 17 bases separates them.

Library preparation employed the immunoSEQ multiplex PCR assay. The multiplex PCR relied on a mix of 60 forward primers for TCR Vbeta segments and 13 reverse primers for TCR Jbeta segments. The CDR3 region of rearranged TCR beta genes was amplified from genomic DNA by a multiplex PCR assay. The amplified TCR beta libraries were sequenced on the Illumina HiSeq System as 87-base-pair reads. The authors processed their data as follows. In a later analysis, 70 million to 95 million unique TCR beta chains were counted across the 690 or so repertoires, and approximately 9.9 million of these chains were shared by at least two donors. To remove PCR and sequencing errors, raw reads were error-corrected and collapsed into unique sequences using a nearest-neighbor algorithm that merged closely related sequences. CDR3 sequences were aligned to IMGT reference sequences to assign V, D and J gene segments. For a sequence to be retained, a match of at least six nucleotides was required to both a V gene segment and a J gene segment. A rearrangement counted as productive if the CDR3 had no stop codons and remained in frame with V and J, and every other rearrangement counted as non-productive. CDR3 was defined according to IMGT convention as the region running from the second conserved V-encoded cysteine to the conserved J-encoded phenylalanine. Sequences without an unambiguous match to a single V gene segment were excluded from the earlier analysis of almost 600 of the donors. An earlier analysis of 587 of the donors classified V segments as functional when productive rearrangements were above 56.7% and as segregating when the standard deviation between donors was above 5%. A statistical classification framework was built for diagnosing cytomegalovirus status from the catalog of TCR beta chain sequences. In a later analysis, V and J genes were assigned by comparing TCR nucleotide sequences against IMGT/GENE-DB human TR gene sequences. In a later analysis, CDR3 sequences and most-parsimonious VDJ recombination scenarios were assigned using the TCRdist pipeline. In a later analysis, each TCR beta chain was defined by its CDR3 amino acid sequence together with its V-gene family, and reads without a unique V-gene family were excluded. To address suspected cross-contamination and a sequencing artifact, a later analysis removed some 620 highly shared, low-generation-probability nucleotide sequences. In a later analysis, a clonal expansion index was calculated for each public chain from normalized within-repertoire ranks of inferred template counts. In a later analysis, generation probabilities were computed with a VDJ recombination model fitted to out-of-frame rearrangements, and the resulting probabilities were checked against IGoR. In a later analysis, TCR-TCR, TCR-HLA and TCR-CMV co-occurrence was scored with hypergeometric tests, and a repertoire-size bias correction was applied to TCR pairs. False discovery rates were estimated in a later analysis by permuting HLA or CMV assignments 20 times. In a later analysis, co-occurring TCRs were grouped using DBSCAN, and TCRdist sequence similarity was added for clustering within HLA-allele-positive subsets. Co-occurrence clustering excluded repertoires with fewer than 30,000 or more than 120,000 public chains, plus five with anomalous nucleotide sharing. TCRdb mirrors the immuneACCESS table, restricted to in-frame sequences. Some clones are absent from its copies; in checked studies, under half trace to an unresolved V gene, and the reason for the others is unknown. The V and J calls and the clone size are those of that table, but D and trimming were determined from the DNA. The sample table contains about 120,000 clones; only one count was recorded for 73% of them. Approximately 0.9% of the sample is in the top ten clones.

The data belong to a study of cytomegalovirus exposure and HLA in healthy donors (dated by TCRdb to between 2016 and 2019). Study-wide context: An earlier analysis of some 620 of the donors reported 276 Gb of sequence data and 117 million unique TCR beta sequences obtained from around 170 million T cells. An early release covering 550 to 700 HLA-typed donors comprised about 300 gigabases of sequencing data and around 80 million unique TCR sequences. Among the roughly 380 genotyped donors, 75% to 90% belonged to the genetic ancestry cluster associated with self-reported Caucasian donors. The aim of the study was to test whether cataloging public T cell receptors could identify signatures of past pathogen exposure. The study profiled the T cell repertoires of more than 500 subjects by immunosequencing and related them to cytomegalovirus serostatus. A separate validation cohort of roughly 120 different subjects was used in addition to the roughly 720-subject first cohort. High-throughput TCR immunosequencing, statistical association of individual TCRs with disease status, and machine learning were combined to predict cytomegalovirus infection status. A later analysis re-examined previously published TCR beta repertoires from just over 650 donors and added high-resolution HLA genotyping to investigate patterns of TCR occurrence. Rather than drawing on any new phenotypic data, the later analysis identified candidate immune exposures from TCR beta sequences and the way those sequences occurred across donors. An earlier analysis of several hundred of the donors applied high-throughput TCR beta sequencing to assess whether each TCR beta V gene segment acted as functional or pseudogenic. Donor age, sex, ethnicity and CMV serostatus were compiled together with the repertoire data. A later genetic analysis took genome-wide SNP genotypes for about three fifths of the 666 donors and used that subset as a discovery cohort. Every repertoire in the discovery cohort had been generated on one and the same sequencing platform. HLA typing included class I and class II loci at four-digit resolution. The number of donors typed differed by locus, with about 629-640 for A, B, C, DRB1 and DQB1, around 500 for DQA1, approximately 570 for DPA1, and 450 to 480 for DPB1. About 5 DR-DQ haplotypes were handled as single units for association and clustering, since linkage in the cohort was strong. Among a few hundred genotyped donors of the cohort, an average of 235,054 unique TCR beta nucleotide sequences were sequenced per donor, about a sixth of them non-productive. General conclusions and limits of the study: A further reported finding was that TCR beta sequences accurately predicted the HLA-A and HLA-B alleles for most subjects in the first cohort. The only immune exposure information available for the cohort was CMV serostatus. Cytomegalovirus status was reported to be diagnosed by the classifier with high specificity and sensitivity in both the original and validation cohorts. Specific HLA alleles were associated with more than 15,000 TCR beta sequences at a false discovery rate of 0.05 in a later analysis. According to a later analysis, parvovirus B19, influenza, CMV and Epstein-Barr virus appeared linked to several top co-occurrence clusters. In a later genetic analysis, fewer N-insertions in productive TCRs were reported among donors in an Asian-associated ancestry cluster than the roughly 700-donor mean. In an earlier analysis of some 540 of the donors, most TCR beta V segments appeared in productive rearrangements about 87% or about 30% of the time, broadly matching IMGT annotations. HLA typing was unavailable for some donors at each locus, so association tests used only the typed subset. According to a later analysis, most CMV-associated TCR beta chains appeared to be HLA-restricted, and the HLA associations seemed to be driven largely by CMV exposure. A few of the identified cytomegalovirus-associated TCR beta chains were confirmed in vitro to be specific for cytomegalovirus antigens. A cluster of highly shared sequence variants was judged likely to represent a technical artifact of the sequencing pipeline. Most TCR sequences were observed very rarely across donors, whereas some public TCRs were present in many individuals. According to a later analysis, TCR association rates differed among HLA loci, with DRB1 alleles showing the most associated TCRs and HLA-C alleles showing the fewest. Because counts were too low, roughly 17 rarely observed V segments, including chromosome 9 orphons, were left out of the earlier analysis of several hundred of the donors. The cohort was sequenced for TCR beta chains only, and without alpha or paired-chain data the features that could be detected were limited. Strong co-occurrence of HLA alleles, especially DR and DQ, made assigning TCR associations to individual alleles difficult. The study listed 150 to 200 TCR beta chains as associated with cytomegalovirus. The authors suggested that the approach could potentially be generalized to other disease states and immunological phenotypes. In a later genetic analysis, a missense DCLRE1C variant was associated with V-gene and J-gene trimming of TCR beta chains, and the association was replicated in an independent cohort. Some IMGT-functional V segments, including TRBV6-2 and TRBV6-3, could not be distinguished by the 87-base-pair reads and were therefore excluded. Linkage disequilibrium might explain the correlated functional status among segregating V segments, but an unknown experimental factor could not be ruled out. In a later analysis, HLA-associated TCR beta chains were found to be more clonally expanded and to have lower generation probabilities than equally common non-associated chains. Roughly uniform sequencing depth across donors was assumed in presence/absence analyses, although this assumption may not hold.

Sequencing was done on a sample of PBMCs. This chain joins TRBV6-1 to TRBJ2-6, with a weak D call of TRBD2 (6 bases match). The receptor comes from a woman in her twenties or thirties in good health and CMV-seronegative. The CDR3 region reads CASSEYQSGLISGANVLTF. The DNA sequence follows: TGTGCCAGCAGTGAATATCAATCGGGACTGATCTCTGGGGCCAACGTCCTGACTTTC.